This TCR beta chain was documented in a study of cytomegalovirus exposure and HLA in healthy donors. General study results and limits: TCR beta sequences reportedly predicted most subjects' HLA-A and HLA-B alleles accurately. Both high specificity and high sensitivity reportedly marked the classifier's diagnosis of cytomegalovirus status. An apparent linkage of common viral pathogens to several of the most significant clusters emerged in a later analysis.

The PCR had 60 Vbeta and 13 Jbeta primers. Methods used by the authors: The authors later counted 75 million to 90 million unique TCR beta chains, some 11 million of them shared. The protocol was immunoSEQ multiplex PCR, while the TCRdb copy is restricted to in-frame clones and leaves out a portion. Clonal size and the V and J genes are those of that table, whereas D and trimming came from the DNA. The table includes some 100,000 clones, 76% detected once. Concerning this clone itself: No antigen is known for it.

Trimming took 5 bases from V and 7 from J; bases not matched to a gene: 7. In germline, CDR1 is SGHTA, CDR2 FQGNSA. The CDR3 loop spans 14 amino acids. The source of this sequence is a woman aged 40 to 50 in good health and CMV-seropositive. The sample comprised PBMCs. J is TRBJ1-2 and V is TRBV7-2; 10 nucleotides align to TRBD1. The CDR3 loop reads CASSVDRGYGGYTF. The CDR3 bases are TGTGCCAGCAGCGTGGACAGGGGGTACGGTGGCTACACCTTC.